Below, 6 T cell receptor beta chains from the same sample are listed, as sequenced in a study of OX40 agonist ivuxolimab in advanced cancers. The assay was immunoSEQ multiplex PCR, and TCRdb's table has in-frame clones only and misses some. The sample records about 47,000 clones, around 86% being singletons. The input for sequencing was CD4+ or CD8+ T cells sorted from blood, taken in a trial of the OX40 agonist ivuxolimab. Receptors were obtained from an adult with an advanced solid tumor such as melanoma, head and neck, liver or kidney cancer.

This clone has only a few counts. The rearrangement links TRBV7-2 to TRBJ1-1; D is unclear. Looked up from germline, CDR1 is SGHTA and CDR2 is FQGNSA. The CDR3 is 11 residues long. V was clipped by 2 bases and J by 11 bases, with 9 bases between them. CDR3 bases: TGTGCCAGCAGCTTAAGGCCTCAGGCTTTCTTT. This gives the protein CASSLRPQAFF.

CDR3 DNA: TGTGCCAGCAGTTTAGGACAGGGGGCTTACCAGCCCCAGCATTTT. This codes for CASSLGQGAYQPQHF. This chain connects TRBV27 to TRBJ1-5; 11 bases map to TRBD1. The CDR3 runs to 15 residues. Trimming cost V 2 bases and J 7 bases; bases outside gene matches: 4. The germline CDR1 and CDR2 sequences are MNHEY and SMNVEV (reference sequence).

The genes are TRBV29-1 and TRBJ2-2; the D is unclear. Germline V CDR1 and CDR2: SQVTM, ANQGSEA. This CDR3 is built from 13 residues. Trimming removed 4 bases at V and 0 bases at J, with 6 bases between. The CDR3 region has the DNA TGCAGCGTTGTGACGGCGAACACCGGGGAGCTGTTTTTT. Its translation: CSVVTANTGELFF.

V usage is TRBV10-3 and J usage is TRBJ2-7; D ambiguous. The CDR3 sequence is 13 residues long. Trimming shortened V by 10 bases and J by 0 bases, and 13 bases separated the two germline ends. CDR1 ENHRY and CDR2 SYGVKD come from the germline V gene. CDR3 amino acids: CATAGGSSYEQYV. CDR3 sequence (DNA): TGTGCCACCGCAGGCGGCAGCTCCTACGAGCAGTACGTC.

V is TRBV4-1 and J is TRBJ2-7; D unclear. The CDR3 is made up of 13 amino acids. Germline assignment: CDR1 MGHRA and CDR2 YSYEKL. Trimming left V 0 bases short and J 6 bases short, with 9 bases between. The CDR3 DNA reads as TGCGCCAGCAGCCAAGAAACTACGTCCGAGCAGTACGTC. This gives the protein CASSQETTSEQYV.

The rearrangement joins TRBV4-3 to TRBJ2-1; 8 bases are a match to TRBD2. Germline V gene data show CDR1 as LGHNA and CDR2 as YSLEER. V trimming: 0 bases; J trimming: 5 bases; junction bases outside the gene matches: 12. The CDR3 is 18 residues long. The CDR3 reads CASSQDPPATSDHNEQFF. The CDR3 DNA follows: TGCGCCAGCAGCCAAGATCCGCCCGCGACTAGCGATCACAATGAGCAGTTCTTC.